This T cell receptor (beta chain) was sequenced during a study of monozygotic twins with inflammatory bowel disease. UMIs that included a 6-nucleotide sample barcode were added by template switching, which took place during cDNA synthesis. With the 5' RACE reads reprocessed, TCRdb shows one record per CDR3 protein and no DNA. Its table records about 210,000 distinct CDR3 sequences. Study results and limitations: A single strong clonotype or signal linked to IBD was not supported. For repertoire similarity, concordant twins did not differ from discordant twins, possibly because power was limited.

For this clonotype: Its antigen is currently unknown.

Germline CDR1 and CDR2: SGHTA and FQGNSA. This CDR3 has 13 residues. This sequence originates from a human donor with ulcerative colitis or Crohn's disease, or a healthy co-twin of an affected twin (not recorded which). The material sequenced was blood. The chain uses TRBV7-2 and TRBJ1-2. This chain's CDR3 is CASSVITASGYTF.